This T cell receptor (beta chain) was captured by sequencing in a study of shared clonotypes between healthy human individuals. V was clipped by 6 bases and J by 7 bases, with 15 bases between them. CDR3 size: 13 residues. In germline, CDR1 is MDHEN, CDR2 SYDVKM. Deep was the level used in running the assay. Every subset had its genomic DNA shared out evenly among several immunoSEQ plates. Assay used: immunoSEQ multiplex PCR; TCRdb lists only in-frame clones, some missing. The data hold some 660,000 clones, with less than 80% observed a single time. It was into CD45RA+ naive and CD45RA-negative memory subsets that the CD4+ cells were split.

The chain recombines TRBV28 with TRBJ1-1; D is unresolved. The sample comprised memory CD4+ T cells sorted from blood. As for subset: CD45RA-negative fraction. The TCR comes from a woman in her twenties or thirties in good health. The CDR3 nucleotides are TGTGCCAGCAGCGCCGGGAGGGTCCTTGAAGCTTTCTTT. Translating it yields CASSAGRVLEAFF. The full variable domain, in which reference TRBV28 and TRBJ1-1 provide the parts outside the CDR3, is DVKVTQSSRYLVKRTGEKVFLECVQDMDHENMFWYRQDPGLGLRLIYFSYDVKMKEKGDIPEGYSVSREKKERFSLILESASTNQTSMYLCASSAGRVLEAFFGQGTRLTVV.